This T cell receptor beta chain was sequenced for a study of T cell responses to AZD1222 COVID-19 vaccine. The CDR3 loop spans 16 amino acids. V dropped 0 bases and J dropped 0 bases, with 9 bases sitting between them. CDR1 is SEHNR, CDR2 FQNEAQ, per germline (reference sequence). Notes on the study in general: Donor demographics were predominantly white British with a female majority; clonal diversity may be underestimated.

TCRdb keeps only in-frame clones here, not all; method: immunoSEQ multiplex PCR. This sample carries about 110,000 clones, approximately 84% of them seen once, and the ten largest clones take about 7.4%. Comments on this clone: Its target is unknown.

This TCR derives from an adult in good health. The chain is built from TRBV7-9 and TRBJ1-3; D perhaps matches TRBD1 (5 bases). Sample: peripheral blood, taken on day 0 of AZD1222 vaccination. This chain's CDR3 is CASSLAEGPSGNTIYF. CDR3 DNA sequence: TGTGCCAGCAGCTTAGCCGAGGGGCCCTCTGGAAACACCATATATTTT. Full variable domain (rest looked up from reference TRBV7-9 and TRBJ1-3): DTGVSQNPRHKITKRGQNVTFRCDPISEHNRLYWYRQTLGQGPEFLTYFQNEAQLEKSRLLSDRFSAERPKGSFSTLEIQRTEQGDSAMYLCASSLAEGPSGNTIYFGEGSWLTVV.